One and the same sample provided the 12 T cell receptor beta chains below, sequenced in a study of control samples from healthy donors and cancer patients. Repertoires were generated with immunoSEQ multiplex PCR, while TCRdb's copy carries only in-frame clones and drops some. The table has roughly 120,000 clones, approximately 87% seen once. The sequenced sample consisted of blood. Receptor source: a man aged 30 to 39 in good health.

The chain links TRBV10-3 to TRBJ1-4, with a tentative D call TRBD1 (5 bases). V lost 3 bases, J lost 8 bases, and 16 bases lay in between. The CDR3 runs to 15 residues. CDR1 is ENHRY, CDR2 SYGVKD, per germline. The CDR3 loop is CAISDIGGREEKLFF. Here the CDR3 DNA reads TGTGCCATCAGTGACATTGGGGGAAGGGAAGAAAAACTGTTTTTT.

The chain has TRBV5-4 and TRBJ1-2, with D tentatively TRBD1 (6 bases). This CDR3 contains 17 residues. Per the germline V gene, CDR1 is SGHNT and CDR2 is YYREEE (reference sequence). The ends were cut back, 0 bases at V and 3 bases at J, with 18 bases in the middle. The CDR3: CASSLEQGRNPHYGYTF. As DNA, the CDR3 is TGTGCCAGCAGCTTGGAGCAGGGGCGAAACCCGCACTATGGCTACACCTTC.

The table lists this clone with a count of one. The rearrangement uses TRBV2 and TRBJ2-7, with TRBD1 matching 7 bases. This CDR3 spans 14 amino acids. From germline, CDR1 is SNHLY and CDR2 FYNNEI. The trim removed 5 bases at V and 1 base at J, leaving 5 bases unmatched. The CDR3 DNA sequence: TGTGCCAGCAGTCTTGACAGGGCGTCCTACGAGCAGTACTTC. It codes for CASSLDRASYEQYF.

This clone is a singleton in its sample. The chain combines TRBV3-1 (or the pseudogene TRBV3-2) with TRBJ1-1; D is uncertain. This CDR3 has 15 amino acids. V was clipped by 0 bases and J by 1 base, with 9 bases between them. CDR1 LGHDT and CDR2 YNNKEL come from the germline V gene (reference sequence). CDR3 nucleotides: TGTGCCAGCAGCCAAGATTCGAGAGGGAACACTGAAGCTTTCTTT. Translating it yields CASSQDSRGNTEAFF.

This chain uses TRBV19 with TRBJ1-3; 8 bases align to TRBD1. There are 14 residues in the CDR3. J lost 4 bases, V lost 7 bases, and 6 bases had no gene match. Germline CDR1 reads LNHDA; CDR2 reads SQIVND (reference sequence). The CDR3 DNA sequence: TGTGCCAGTATGGACAGGGCAAGAGGAAACACCATATATTTT. Its translation is CASMDRARGNTIYF.

The chain links TRBV12-3 or TRBV12-4 to TRBJ1-2, with D unclear. The CDR3 loop spans 13 amino acids. V was shortened by 3 bases and J by 2 bases, with 7 bases between the two germline ends. CDR3 sequence reads: CASSFRPNYGYTF. The CDR3 coding sequence is TGTGCCAGCAGTTTTCGCCCGAACTATGGCTACACCTTC.

This chain uses TRBV6-5 with TRBJ1-2; TRBD1 matches 7 bases. With 6 bases clipped from V and 5 bases from J, the junction kept 9 bases outside the gene matches. Per the germline V gene, CDR1 is MNHEY and CDR2 is SVGAGI. The CDR3 covers 14 residues. CDR3 nucleotide sequence: TGTGCCAGCAGGGAGGGGGCGGGGGGTTATGGCTACACCTTC. It yields the protein CASREGAGGYGYTF.

This chain connects TRBV7-3 to TRBJ1-2, with 9 positions matching TRBD1. J gave up 4 bases and V 0 bases, and 3 bases lay outside the gene matches. This CDR3 has 15 residues. Germline-derived CDR1 and CDR2 are SGHTA and FQGTGA. The CDR3 DNA reads TGTGCCAGCAGCTTAACGGGGACAGGGCTCTATGGCTACACCTTC. It specifies CASSLTGTGLYGYTF.

V is TRBV7-9 and J is TRBJ2-7; 7 nucleotides align to TRBD2. This CDR3 contains 17 residues. The germline V gene has CDR1 SEHNR and CDR2 FQNEAQ (reference sequence). V gave up 3 bases and J gave up 0 bases; unmatched junction bases: 11. The CDR3 spells CASSFPGGGDHSYEQYF. CDR3 DNA sequence: TGTGCCAGCAGCTTCCCGGGGGGAGGGGACCACTCCTACGAGCAGTACTTC.

This clone was counted a few times. The chain uses TRBV25-1 and TRBJ2-6; possibly TRBD1 for D (5 bases). The V end was cut by 2 bases, the J end by 2 bases, with 7 bases between. CDR1 and CDR2 from the germline V gene are MGHDK and SYGVNS. The CDR3 has 15 residues. CDR3 bases: TGTGCCAGCAGTGAAGGGGCGGCTGGGGCCAACGTCCTGACTTTC. Amino acid sequence: CASSEGAAGANVLTF.

This chain joins TRBV6-2 or TRBV6-3 and TRBJ2-4; 9 bases match TRBD2. After removal of 4 bases from V and 5 bases from J, the junction contained 12 bases not matched to a gene. Germline-derived CDR1 and CDR2 are MNHEY and SVGEGT. The CDR3 is made up of 17 amino acids. CDR3 loop: CASSSGVAGEGENIQYF. CDR3 DNA: TGTGCCAGCAGTTCGGGGGTAGCGGGGGAGGGAGAAAACATTCAGTACTTC.

This chain connects TRBV15 to TRBJ1-1; D remains ambiguous. The CDR3 contains 12 residues. V was clipped by 4 bases and J by 4 bases, with 7 bases between them. Per the germline V gene, CDR1 is LNHNV and CDR2 is YYDKDF (reference sequence). The CDR3 DNA follows: TGTGCCACCAGCATGTTTGGCACTGAAGCTTTCTTT. Translating it yields CATSMFGTEAFF. The full variable domain, completed using reference TRBV15 and TRBJ1-1, is DAMVIQNPRYQVTQFGKPVTLSCSQTLNHNVMYWYQQKSSQAPKLLFHYYDKDFNNEADTPDNFQSRRPNTSFCFLDIRSPGLGDTAMYLCATSMFGTEAFFGQGTRLTVV.